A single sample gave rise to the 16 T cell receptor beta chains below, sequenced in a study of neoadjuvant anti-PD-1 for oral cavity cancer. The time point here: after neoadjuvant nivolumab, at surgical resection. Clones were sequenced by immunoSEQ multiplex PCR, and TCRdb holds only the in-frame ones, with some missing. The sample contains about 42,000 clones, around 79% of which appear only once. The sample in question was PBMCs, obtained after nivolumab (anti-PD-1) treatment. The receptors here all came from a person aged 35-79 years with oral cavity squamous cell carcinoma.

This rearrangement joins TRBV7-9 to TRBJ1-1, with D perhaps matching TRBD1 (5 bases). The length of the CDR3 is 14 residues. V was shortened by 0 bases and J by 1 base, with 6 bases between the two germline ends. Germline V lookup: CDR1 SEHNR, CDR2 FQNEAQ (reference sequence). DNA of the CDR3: TGTGCCAGCAGCTTAGCAGGGGCGAACACTGAAGCTTTCTTT. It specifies CASSLAGANTEAFF.

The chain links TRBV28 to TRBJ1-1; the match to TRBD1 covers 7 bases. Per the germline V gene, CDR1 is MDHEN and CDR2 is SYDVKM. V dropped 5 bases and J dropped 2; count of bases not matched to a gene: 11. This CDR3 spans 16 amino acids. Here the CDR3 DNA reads TGTGCCAGCAGTCCGCGGGACAGCGAAACAAACACTGAAGCTTTCTTT. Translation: CASSPRDSETNTEAFF.

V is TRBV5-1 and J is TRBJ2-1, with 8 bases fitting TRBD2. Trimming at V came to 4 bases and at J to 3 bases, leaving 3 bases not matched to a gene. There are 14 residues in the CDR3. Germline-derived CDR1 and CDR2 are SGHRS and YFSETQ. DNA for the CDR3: TGCGCCAGCAGCGCCGCGGGGGGCTACAATGAGCAGTTCTTC. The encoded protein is CASSAAGGYNEQFF.

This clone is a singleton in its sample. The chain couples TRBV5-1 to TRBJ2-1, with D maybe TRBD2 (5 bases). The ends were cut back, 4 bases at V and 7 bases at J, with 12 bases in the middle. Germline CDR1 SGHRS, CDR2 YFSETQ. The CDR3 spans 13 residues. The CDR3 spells CASSHPTGNEQFF. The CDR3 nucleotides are TGCGCCAGCAGCCACCCGACGGGGAATGAGCAGTTCTTC.

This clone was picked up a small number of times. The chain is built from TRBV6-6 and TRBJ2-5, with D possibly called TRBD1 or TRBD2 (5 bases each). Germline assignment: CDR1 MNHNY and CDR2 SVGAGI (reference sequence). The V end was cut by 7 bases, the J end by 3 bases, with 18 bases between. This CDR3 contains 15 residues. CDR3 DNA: TGTGCCAGCAACCACTTCCGGGACGGGAAAGAGACCCAGTACTTC. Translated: CASNHFRDGKETQYF.

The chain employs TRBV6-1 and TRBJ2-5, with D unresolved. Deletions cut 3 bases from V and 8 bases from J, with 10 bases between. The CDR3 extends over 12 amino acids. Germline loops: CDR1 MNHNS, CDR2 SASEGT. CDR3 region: CASSDHILTQYF. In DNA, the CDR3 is TGTGCCAGCAGTGACCATATTTTAACCCAGTACTTC.

DNA of the CDR3: TGCGCCAGCAGCCAAGACCTCAGGGGGCACTACAATGAGCAGTTCTTC. It is translated as CASSQDLRGHYNEQFF. V usage is TRBV4-1 and J usage is TRBJ2-1; 8 bases line up with TRBD1. This CDR3 spans 16 amino acids. CDR1 is MGHRA, CDR2 YSYEKL, per germline. The trim removed 0 bases at V and 3 bases at J, leaving 4 bases unmatched.

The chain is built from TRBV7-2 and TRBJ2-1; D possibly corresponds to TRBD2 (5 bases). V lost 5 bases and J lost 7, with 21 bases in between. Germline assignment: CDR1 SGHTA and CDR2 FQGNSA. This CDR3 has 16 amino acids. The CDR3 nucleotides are TGTGCCAGCAGCACCCTGGATCCCGGATCGGGGAATGAGCAGTTCTTC. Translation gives CASSTLDPGSGNEQFF. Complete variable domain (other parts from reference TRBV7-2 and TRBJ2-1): GAGVSQSPSNKVTEKGKDVELRCDPISGHTALYWYRQSLGQGLEFLIYFQGNSAPDKSGLPSDRFSAERTGGSVSTLTIQRTQQEDSAVYLCASSTLDPGSGNEQFFGPGTRLTVL.

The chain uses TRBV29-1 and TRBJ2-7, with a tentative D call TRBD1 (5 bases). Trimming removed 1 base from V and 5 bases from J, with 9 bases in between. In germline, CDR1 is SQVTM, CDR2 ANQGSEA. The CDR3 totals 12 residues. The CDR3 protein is CSVEVRVDEQYF. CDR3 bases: TGCAGCGTTGAAGTCAGGGTGGACGAGCAGTACTTC.

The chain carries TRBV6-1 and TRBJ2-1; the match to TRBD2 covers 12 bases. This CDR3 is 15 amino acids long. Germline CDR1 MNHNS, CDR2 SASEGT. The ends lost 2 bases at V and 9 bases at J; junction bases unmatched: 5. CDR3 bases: TGTGCCAGCAGTGAATCTAGCGGGAGGGCCGTTGAGCAGTTCTTC. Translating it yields CASSESSGRAVEQFF.

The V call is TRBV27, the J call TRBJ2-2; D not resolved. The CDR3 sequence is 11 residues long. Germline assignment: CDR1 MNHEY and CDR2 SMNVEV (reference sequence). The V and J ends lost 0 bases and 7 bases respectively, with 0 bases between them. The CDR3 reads CASSLSGELFF. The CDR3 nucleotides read TGTGCCAGCAGTTTATCCGGGGAGCTGTTTTTT.

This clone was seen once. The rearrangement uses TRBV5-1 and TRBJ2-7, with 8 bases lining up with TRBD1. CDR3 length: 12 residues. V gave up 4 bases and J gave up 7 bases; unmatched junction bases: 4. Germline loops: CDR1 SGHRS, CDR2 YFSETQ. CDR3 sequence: CASSGGTGEQYF. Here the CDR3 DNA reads TGCGCCAGCAGCGGGGGGACAGGAGAGCAGTACTTC. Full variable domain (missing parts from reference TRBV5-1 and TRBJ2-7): KAGVTQTPRYLIKTRGQQVTLSCSPISGHRSVSWYQQTPGQGLQFLFEYFSETQRNKGNFPGRFSGRQFSNSRSEMNVSTLELGDSALYLCASSGGTGEQYFGPGTRLTVT.

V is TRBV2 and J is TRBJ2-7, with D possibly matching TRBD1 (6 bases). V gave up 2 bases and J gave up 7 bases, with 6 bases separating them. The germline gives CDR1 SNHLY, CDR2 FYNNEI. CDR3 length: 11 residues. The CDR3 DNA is TGTGCCAGCAGTGAAAGGGGGGAGCAGTACTTC. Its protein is CASSERGEQYF.

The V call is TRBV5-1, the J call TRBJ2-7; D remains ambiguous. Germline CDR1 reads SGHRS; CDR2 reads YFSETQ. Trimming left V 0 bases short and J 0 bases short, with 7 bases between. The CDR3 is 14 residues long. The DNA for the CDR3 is TGCGCCAGCAGCTTGGGTTCGCTCTCCTACGAGCAGTACTTC. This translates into CASSLGSLSYEQYF.

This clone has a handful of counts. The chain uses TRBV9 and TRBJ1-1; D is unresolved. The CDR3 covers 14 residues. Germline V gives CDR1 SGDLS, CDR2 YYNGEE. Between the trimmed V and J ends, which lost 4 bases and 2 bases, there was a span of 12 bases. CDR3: CASSPQALNTEAFF. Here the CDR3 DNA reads TGTGCCAGCAGCCCTCAAGCCCTCAACACTGAAGCTTTCTTT.

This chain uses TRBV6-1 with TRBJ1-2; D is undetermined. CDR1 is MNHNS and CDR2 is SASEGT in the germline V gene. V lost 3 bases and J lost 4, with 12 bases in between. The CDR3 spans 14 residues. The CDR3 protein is CASSDLAETYGYTF. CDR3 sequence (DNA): TGTGCCAGCAGTGATCTAGCAGAGACCTATGGCTACACCTTC.